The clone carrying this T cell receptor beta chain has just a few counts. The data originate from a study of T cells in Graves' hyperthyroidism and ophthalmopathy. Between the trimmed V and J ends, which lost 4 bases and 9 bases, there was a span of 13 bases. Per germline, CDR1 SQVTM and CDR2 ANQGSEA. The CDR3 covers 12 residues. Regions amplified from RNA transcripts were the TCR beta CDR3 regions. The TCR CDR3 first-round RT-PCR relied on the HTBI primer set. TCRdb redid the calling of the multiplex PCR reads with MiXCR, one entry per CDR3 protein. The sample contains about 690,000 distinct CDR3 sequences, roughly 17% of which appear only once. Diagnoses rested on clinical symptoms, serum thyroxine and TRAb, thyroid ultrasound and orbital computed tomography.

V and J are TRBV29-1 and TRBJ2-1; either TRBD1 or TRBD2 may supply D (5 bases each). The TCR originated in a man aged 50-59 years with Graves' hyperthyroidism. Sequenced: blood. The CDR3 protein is CSVGGGRGEQFF. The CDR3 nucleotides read TGCAGCGTTGGGGGCGGTCGGGGTGAGCAGTTCTTC.